The source of this T cell receptor (beta chain) is a study of PD-L1 blockade in urothelial cancer. Study-wide context: Beginning in about 2014, patients received atezolizumab, given as 1,200 mg intravenously every 3 weeks. Study observations and caveats: Having blood TCR clonality under the median before treatment predicted better survival.

Of note for this clone: Its antigen is as yet unknown.

This table comes from immunoSEQ multiplex PCR, and its TCRdb copy is limited to in-frame clones, with some not included. This sample yields approximately 20,000 clones, of which about 93% are seen a single time; around 10% belongs to the top ten. The time point was: peripheral blood 6 weeks after treatment start. Each patient supplied 1 to 8 pretreatment and on-treatment samples. Sequences were derived from PBMCs, sampled around atezolizumab (anti-PD-L1) treatment. The receptor was derived from a woman aged 55-70 years with urothelial cancer.

This CDR3 reads CASSLDGANTGELFF. Written as DNA, the CDR3 is TGCGCCAGCAGCTTGGACGGGGCGAACACCGGGGAGCTGTTTTTT. The rearrangement links TRBV5-1 to TRBJ2-2, with a weak D call TRBD2 (5 bases). The length of the CDR3 is 15 residues. Germline values: CDR1 SGHRS, CDR2 YFSETQ. The V gene lost 0 bases and the J gene lost 0 bases, with 6 bases spanning the gap.